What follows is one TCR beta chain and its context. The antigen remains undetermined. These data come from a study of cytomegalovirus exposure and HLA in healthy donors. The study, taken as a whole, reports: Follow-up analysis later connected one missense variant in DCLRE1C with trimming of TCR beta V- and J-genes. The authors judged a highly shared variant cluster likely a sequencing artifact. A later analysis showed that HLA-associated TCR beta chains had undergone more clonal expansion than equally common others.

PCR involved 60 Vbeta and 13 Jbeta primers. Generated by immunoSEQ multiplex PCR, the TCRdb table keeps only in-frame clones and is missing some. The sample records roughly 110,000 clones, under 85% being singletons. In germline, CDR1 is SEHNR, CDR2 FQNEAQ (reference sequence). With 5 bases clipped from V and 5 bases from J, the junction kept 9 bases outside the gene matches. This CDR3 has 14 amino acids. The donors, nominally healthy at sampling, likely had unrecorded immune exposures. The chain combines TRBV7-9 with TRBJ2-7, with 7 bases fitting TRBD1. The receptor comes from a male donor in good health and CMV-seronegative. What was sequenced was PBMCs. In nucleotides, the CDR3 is TGTGCCAGCAGCCCCGGGACAGTTGTCGACGAGCAGTACTTC. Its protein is CASSPGTVVDEQYF.